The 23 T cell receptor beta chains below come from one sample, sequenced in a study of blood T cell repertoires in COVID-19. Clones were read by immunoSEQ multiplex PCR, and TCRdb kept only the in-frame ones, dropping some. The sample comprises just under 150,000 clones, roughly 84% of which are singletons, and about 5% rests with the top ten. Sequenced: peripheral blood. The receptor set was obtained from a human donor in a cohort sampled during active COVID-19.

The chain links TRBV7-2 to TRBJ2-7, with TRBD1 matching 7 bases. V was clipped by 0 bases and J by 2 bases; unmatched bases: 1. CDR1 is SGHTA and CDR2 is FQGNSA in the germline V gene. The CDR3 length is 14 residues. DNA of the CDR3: TGTGCCAGCAGCTTAGCAGGGGGCGCCTACGAGCAGTACTTC. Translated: CASSLAGGAYEQYF.

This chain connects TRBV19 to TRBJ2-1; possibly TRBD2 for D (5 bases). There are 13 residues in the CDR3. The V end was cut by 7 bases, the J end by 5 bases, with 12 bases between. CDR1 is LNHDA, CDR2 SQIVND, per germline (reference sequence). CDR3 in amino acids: CASISTRNNEQFF. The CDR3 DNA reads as TGTGCCAGTATTTCAACTAGGAACAATGAGCAGTTCTTC.

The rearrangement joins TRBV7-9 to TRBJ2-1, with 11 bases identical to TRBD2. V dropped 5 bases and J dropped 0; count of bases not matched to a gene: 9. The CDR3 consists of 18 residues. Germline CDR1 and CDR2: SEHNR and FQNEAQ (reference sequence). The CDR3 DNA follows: TGTGCCAGCAGCATAACTAGCGGGGGAACCAGCTCCTACAATGAGCAGTTCTTC. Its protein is CASSITSGGTSSYNEQFF. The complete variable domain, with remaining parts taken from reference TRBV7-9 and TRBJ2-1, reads DTGVSQNPRHKITKRGQNVTFRCDPISEHNRLYWYRQTLGQGPEFLTYFQNEAQLEKSRLLSDRFSAERPKGSFSTLEIQRTEQGDSAMYLCASSITSGGTSSYNEQFFGPGTRLTVL.

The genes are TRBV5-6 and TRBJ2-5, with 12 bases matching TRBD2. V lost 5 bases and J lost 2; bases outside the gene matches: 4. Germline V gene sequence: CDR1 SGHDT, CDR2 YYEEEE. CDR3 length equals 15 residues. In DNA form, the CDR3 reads TGTGCCAGCAGTTTGACTAGCGGGGGTCAAGAGACCCAGTACTTC. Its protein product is CASSLTSGGQETQYF.

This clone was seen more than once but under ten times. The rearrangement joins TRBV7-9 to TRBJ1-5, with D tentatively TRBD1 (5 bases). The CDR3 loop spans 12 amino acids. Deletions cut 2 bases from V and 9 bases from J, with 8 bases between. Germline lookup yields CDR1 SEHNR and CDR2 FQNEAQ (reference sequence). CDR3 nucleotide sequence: TGTGCCAGCAGCTTATGGAGGGGGCCCCAGCATTTT. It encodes CASSLWRGPQHF. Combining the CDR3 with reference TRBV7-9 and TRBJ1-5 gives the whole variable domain DTGVSQNPRHKITKRGQNVTFRCDPISEHNRLYWYRQTLGQGPEFLTYFQNEAQLEKSRLLSDRFSAERPKGSFSTLEIQRTEQGDSAMYLCASSLWRGPQHFGDGTRLSIL.

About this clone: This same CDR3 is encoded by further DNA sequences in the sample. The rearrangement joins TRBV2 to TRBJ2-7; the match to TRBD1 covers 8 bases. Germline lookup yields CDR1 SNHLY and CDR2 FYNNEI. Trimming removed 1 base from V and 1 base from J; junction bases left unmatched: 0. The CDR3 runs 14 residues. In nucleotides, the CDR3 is TGTGCCAGCAGTGAAGACAGGGGGTCCTACGAGCAGTACTTC. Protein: CASSEDRGSYEQYF.

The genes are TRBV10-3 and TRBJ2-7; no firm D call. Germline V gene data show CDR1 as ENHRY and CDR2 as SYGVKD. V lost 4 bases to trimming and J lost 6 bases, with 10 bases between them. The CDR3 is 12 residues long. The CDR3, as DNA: TGTGCCATCAGTGTTGGTGAGCGCGAGCAGTACTTC. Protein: CAISVGEREQYF.

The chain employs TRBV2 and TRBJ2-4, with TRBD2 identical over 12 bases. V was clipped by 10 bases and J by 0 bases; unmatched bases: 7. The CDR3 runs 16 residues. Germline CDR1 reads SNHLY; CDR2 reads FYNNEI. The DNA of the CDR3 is TGTGCCACAACTAGCGGGAGGCAGCTAGCCAAAAACATTCAGTACTTC. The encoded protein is CATTSGRQLAKNIQYF.

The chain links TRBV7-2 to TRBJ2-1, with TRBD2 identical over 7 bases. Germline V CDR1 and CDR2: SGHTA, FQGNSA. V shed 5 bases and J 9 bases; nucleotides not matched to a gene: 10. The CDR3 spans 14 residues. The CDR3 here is CASSNPTSRGEQFF. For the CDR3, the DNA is TGTGCCAGCAGCAACCCGACTAGCCGGGGTGAGCAGTTCTTC.

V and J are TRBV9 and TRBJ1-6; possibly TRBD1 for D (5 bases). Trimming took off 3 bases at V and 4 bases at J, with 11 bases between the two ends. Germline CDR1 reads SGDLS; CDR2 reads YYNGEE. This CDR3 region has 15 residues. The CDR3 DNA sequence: TGTGCCAGCAGCGCCAACCAGGGTTATAATTCACCCCTCCACTTT. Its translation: CASSANQGYNSPLHF.

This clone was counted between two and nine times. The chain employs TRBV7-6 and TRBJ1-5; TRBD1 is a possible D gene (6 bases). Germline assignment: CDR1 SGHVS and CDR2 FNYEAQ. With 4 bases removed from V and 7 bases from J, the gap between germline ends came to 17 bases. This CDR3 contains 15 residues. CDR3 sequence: CASSSDTGSGQPQHF. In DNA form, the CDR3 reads TGTGCCAGCAGCTCCGACACAGGGAGTGGGCAGCCCCAGCATTTT.

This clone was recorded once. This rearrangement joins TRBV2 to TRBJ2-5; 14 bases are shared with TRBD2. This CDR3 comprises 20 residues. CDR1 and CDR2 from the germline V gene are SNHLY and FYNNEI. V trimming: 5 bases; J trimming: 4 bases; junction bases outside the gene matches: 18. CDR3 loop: CASSNILGLAGGRGGETQYF. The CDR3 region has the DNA TGTGCCAGCAGTAACATACTAGGACTAGCGGGGGGCAGGGGCGGAGAGACCCAGTACTTC.

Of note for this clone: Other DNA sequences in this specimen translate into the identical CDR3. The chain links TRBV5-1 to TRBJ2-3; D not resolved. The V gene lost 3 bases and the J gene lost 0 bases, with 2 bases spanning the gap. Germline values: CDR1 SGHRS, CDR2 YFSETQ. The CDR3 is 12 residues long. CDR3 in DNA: TGCGCCAGCAGCTCTAGCACAGATACGCAGTATTTT. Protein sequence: CASSSSTDTQYF.

CDR3: CASSPGQGGEQYF. The CDR3, as DNA: TGTGCCAGCAGCCCGGGACAGGGGGGCGAGCAGTACTTC. This chain joins TRBV11-2 and TRBJ2-7, with 11 bases aligning to TRBD1. Unmatched junction bases numbered 3, after V lost 5 bases and J lost 6 bases. This CDR3 has 13 residues. Germline values: CDR1 SGHAT, CDR2 FQNNGV.

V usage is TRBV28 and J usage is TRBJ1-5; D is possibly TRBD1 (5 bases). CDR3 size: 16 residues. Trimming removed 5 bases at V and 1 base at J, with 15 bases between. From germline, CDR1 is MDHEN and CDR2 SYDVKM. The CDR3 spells CASSRTPALSNQPQHF. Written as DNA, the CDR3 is TGTGCCAGCAGTCGGACACCCGCCCTGAGCAATCAGCCCCAGCATTTT.

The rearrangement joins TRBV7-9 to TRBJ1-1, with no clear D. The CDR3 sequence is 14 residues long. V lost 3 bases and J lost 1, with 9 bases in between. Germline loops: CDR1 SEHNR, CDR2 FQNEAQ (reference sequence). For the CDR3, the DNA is TGTGCCAGCAGCTTGGGCGGGAGGAACACTGAAGCTTTCTTT. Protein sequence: CASSLGGRNTEAFF.

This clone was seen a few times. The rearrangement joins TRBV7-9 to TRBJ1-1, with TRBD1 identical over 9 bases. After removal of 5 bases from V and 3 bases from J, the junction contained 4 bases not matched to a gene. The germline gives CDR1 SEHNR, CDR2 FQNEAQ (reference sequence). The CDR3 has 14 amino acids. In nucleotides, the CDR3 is TGTGCCAGCAGCATGGGACAGGGCGACACTGAAGCTTTCTTT. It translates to CASSMGQGDTEAFF. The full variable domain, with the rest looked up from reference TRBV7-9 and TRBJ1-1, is DTGVSQNPRHKITKRGQNVTFRCDPISEHNRLYWYRQTLGQGPEFLTYFQNEAQLEKSRLLSDRFSAERPKGSFSTLEIQRTEQGDSAMYLCASSMGQGDTEAFFGQGTRLTVV.

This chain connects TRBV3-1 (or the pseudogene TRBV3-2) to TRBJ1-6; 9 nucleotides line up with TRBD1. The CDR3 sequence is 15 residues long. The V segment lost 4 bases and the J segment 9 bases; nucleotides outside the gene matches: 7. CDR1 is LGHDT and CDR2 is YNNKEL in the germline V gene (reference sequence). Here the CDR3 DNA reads TGTGCCAGCAGCCCCTCCGGGACAGGGCTTTCACCCCTCCACTTT. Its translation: CASSPSGTGLSPLHF.

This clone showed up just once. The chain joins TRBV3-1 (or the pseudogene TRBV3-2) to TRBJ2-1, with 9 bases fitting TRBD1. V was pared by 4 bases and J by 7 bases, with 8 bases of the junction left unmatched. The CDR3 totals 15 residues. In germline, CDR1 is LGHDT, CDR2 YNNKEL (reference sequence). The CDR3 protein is CASSRMGQGSNEQFF. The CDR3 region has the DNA TGTGCCAGCAGCCGGATGGGACAGGGCAGTAATGAGCAGTTCTTC.

The CDR3 sequence is CASSIYGGEETQYF. The CDR3 DNA reads as TGTGCCAGTAGTATATATGGCGGGGAAGAGACCCAGTACTTC. The gene calls are TRBV19 and TRBJ2-5; D possibly corresponds to TRBD2 (6 bases). V was pared by 2 bases and J by 3 bases, with 10 bases between. In germline, CDR1 is LNHDA, CDR2 SQIVND (reference sequence). There are 14 residues in the CDR3. Full variable domain (outside the CDR3, taken from reference TRBV19 and TRBJ2-5): DGGITQSPKYLFRKEGQNVTLSCEQNLNHDAMYWYRQDPGQGLRLIYYSQIVNDFQKGDIAEGYSVSREKKESFPLTVTSAQKNPTAFYLCASSIYGGEETQYFGPGTRLLVL.

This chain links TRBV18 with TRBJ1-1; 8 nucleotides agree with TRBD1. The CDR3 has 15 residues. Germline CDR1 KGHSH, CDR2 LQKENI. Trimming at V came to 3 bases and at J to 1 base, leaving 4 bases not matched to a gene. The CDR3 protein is CASSPTGGANTEAFF. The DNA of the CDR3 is TGTGCCAGCTCACCTACAGGGGGAGCGAACACTGAAGCTTTCTTT.

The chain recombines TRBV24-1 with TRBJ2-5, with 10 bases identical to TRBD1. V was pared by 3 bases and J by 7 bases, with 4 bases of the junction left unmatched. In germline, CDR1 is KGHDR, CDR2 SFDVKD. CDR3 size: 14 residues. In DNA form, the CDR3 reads TGTGCCACCAGTGATCCCCGGACAGGGGGGACCCAGTACTTC. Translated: CATSDPRTGGTQYF.

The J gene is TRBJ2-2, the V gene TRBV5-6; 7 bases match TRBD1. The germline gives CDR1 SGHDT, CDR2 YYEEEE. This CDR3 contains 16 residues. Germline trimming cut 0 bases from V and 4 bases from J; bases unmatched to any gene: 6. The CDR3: CASSLVWDSTTGELFF. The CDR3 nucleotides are TGTGCCAGCAGCTTGGTTTGGGACAGTACCACCGGGGAGCTGTTTTTT.